Below, 19 T cell receptor beta chains from the same sample are listed, as sequenced in a study of identifying expanded T cells in peripheral blood. Produced via immunoSEQ multiplex PCR; TCRdb's table is partial and in-frame only. The table has approximately 100,000 clones, 87% seen once. The sample was blood. The receptors were sampled from a person between 18 and 70 years old in good health.

This clone was recorded only once. V is TRBV6-1 and J is TRBJ1-1, with 9 bases fitting TRBD1. The trim removed 7 bases at V and 1 base at J, leaving 4 bases unmatched. Germline-derived CDR1 and CDR2 are MNHNS and SASEGT. The CDR3 contains 14 residues. CDR3 coding DNA: TGTGCCAGCACCCTGGGACAGGGGAACACTGAAGCTTTCTTT. It yields the protein CASTLGQGNTEAFF.

V gene TRBV4-1 combines with J gene TRBJ2-2, with a possible D match to TRBD2 (5 bases). Per germline, CDR1 MGHRA and CDR2 YSYEKL. CDR3 length equals 16 residues. V lost 4 bases and J 5 bases, leaving 17 bases between the germline ends. The CDR3 region has the DNA TGCGCCAGCAGCCTTACCGGGCGGGCTGGGACCGGGGAGCTGTTTTTT. Residues: CASSLTGRAGTGELFF.

This clone was seen just once. The gene calls are TRBV28 and TRBJ1-4, with D unclear. Trimming took 1 base from V and 5 from J, leaving 11 bases between them. This CDR3 has 15 residues. Germline V gene sequence: CDR1 MDHEN, CDR2 SYDVKM. The CDR3 is CASSLSVAGNEKLFF. CDR3 bases: TGTGCCAGCAGTTTATCCGTGGCAGGAAATGAAAAACTGTTTTTT.

J is TRBJ2-5 and V is TRBV19; TRBD2 is a possible D gene (6 bases). This CDR3 has 15 residues. Germline V gene lookup returns CDR1 LNHDA and CDR2 SQIVND (reference sequence). The V and J ends lost 3 bases and 5 bases respectively, with 16 bases between them. CDR3 residues: CASSIRPGGSETQYF. The CDR3 DNA reads TGTGCCAGTAGTATTAGGCCTGGGGGGTCTGAGACCCAGTACTTC.

This clone was recorded once. CDR3 sequence reads: CASSSDTLYYEQYF. DNA of the CDR3: TGCGCCAGCAGCTCGGACACACTTTACTACGAGCAGTACTTC. V usage is TRBV5-1 and J usage is TRBJ2-7; D perhaps matches TRBD1 (5 bases). The CDR3 is 14 residues long. CDR1 SGHRS and CDR2 YFSETQ come from the germline V gene. V gave up 3 bases and J gave up 3 bases, with 13 bases separating them.

As regards this clone: One junction end disagrees with the germline gene, perhaps due to a read error. V and J are TRBV5-4 and TRBJ1-2; D uncertain. CDR3 size: 11 residues. Germline CDR1 and CDR2: SGHNT and YYREEE (reference sequence). CDR3 sequence (DNA): TGTGCCAGCAGCTACTTCTATGACTACACCTTC. Protein: CASSYFYDYTF.

The V gene is TRBV5-4, the J gene TRBJ2-2; D is undetermined. Germline V CDR1 and CDR2: SGHNT, YYREEE (reference sequence). Trimming removed 3 bases at V and 0 bases at J, with 9 bases between. The CDR3 is 15 residues long. DNA for the CDR3: TGTGCCAGCAGCTCAAAAACAGCGAACACCGGGGAGCTGTTTTTT. Its translation: CASSSKTANTGELFF.

This clone appeared a few times. The gene calls are TRBV20-1 and TRBJ1-5, with D hard to call. Germline V gives CDR1 DFQATT, CDR2 SNEGSKA (reference sequence). The CDR3 runs 9 residues. V lost 7 bases and J 8 bases, leaving 6 bases between the germline ends. In nucleotides, the CDR3 is TGCAGTGGGTGGGAGCCCCAGCATTTT. Translating it yields CSGWEPQHF.

This clone was found once. The chain uses TRBV9 and TRBJ2-7; D possibly corresponds to TRBD1 (6 bases). CDR1 and CDR2 (germline): SGDLS, YYNGEE. This CDR3 has 13 residues. Deletions cut 9 bases from V and 6 bases from J, with 19 bases between. The CDR3 here is CANQHRDCSEQYF. Here the CDR3 DNA reads TGTGCCAACCAACACAGGGATTGTAGCGAGCAGTACTTC. The full variable domain, in which reference TRBV9 and TRBJ2-7 provide the parts outside the CDR3, is DSGVTQTPKHLITATGQRVTLRCSPRSGDLSVYWYQQSLDQGLQFLIQYYNGEERAKGNILERFSAQQFPDLHSELNLSSLELGDSALYFCANQHRDCSEQYFGPGTRLTVT.

V is TRBV19 and J is TRBJ2-5, with 10 positions matching TRBD1. The CDR3 covers 15 residues. Germline values: CDR1 LNHDA, CDR2 SQIVND (reference sequence). Trimming removed 6 bases from V and 0 bases from J; junction bases left unmatched: 4. The CDR3 DNA follows: TGTGCCAGTAGACGGGACAGGGGCCACCAAGAGACCCAGTACTTC. Translated, it gives CASRRDRGHQETQYF. Full variable domain (outside the CDR3, taken from reference TRBV19 and TRBJ2-5): DGGITQSPKYLFRKEGQNVTLSCEQNLNHDAMYWYRQDPGQGLRLIYYSQIVNDFQKGDIAEGYSVSREKKESFPLTVTSAQKNPTAFYLCASRRDRGHQETQYFGPGTRLLVL.

This chain joins TRBV11-2 and TRBJ2-2; D tentatively reads TRBD1 or TRBD2 (6 bases each). Germline lookup yields CDR1 SGHAT and CDR2 FQNNGV. The CDR3 is 16 amino acids. The V and J ends lost 0 bases and 5 bases respectively, with 13 bases between them. The CDR3 DNA follows: TGTGCCAGCAGCTTAGAGCGTAGGGGGGCTACCGGGGAGCTGTTTTTT. Translation: CASSLERRGATGELFF. Supplemented by reference TRBV11-2 and TRBJ2-2, the full variable domain reads EAGVAQSPRYKIIEKRQSVAFWCNPISGHATLYWYQQILGQGPKLLIQFQNNGVVDDSQLPKDRFSAERLKGVDSTLKIQPAKLEDSAVYLCASSLERRGATGELFFGEGSRLTVL.

The V call is TRBV28, the J call TRBJ2-4, with 8 bases fitting TRBD1. Losses at the gene ends were 5 bases for V and 7 bases for J; bases not matched to a gene: 4. Germline loops: CDR1 MDHEN, CDR2 SYDVKM. The CDR3 is 13 residues long. CDR3 nucleotide sequence: TGTGCCAGCAGTCTACAGGGGGTGAACATTCAGTACTTC. This sequence encodes CASSLQGVNIQYF.

V and J are TRBV19 and TRBJ2-5, with D possibly being TRBD1 (5 bases). V shed 3 bases and J shed 2 bases, with 13 bases lying between them. Germline values: CDR1 LNHDA, CDR2 SQIVND (reference sequence). The CDR3 length is 15 residues. CDR3 residues: CASSIKTVLQETQYF. CDR3 DNA: TGTGCCAGTAGTATTAAGACAGTACTGCAAGAGACCCAGTACTTC.

This clone was counted between two and nine times. The chain joins TRBV21-1 to TRBJ2-7; TRBD1 is taken as the D call from the table, unchecked against the DNA. TRBV21-1 is termed a pseudogene. This CDR3 has 15 residues. DNA of the CDR3: TGTGCCAGCAGCTTCCCCGGGACAGGGAACTACGAGCAGTACTTC. Amino acid sequence: CASSFPGTGNYEQYF.

This clone was detected once. This rearrangement joins TRBV9 to TRBJ2-5; D is unclear. Germline V lookup: CDR1 SGDLS, CDR2 YYNGEE. V lost 3 bases and J 4 bases, leaving 4 bases between the germline ends. The CDR3 totals 11 residues. CDR3 nucleotides: TGTGCCAGCAGCGCAGGAGAGACCCAGTACTTC. It codes for CASSAGETQYF.

The genes are TRBV7-2 and TRBJ2-7; 8 bases map to TRBD1. V trimming: 5 bases; J trimming: 5 bases; junction bases outside the gene matches: 11. The germline V gene encodes CDR1 SGHTA and CDR2 FQGNSA. This CDR3 is 15 amino acids long. The CDR3 nucleotides are TGTGCCAGCAGCGACAGGGGTACTCGACTCAACGAGCAGTACTTC. As protein: CASSDRGTRLNEQYF.

The V and J genes are TRBV28 and TRBJ1-5, with D possibly TRBD1 on 5 matching bases. CDR3 length: 16 residues. V lost 4 bases to trimming and J lost 5 bases, with 18 bases between them. Germline V lookup: CDR1 MDHEN, CDR2 SYDVKM. Here the CDR3 DNA reads TGTGCCAGCAGTTCTACGGGGCGACCAGAGGATCAGCCCCAGCATTTT. As protein: CASSSTGRPEDQPQHF. The full variable domain, in which reference TRBV28 and TRBJ1-5 provide the parts outside the CDR3, is DVKVTQSSRYLVKRTGEKVFLECVQDMDHENMFWYRQDPGLGLRLIYFSYDVKMKEKGDIPEGYSVSREKKERFSLILESASTNQTSMYLCASSSTGRPEDQPQHFGDGTRLSIL.

A remark on this clone: At the DNA level, this CDR3 is encoded by other sequences in the same sample as well. This chain links TRBV5-1 with TRBJ2-7; no firm D call. The CDR3 is 12 amino acids. Germline-derived CDR1 and CDR2 are SGHRS and YFSETQ. Trimming shortened V by 0 bases and J by 3 bases, and 4 bases separated the two germline ends. DNA of the CDR3: TGCGCCAGCAGCTTGGGGGGCTACGAGCAGTACTTC. It codes for CASSLGGYEQYF.

The chain carries TRBV9 and TRBJ2-5; unclear D gene. This CDR3 is 15 amino acids long. V lost 0 bases, J lost 0 bases, and 9 bases lay in between. Germline loops: CDR1 SGDLS, CDR2 YYNGEE. CDR3 bases: TGTGCCAGCAGCGTAGGTCGACGGTACCAAGAGACCCAGTACTTC. Translated, it gives CASSVGRRYQETQYF.